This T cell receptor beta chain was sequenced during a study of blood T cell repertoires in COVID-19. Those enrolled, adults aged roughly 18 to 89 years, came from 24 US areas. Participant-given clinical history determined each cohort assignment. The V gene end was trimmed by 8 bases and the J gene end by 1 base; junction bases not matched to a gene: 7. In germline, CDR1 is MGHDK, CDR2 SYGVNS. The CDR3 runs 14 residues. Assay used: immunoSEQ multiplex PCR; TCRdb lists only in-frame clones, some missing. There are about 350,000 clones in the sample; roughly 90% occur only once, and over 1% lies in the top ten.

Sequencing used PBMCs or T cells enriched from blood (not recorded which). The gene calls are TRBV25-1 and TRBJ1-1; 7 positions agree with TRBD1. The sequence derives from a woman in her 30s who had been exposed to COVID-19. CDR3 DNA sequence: TGTGCCAGCGACCCGGGACAGAGGAACACTGAAGCTTTCTTT. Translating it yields CASDPGQRNTEAFF.